The 19 T cell receptor beta chains given below trace back to one sample, sequenced in a study of cytomegalovirus exposure and HLA in healthy donors. Researchers ran the PCR with 60 Vbeta and 13 Jbeta primers. Method: immunoSEQ multiplex PCR; TCRdb's copy keeps in-frame clones and lacks some. Its clone listing holds about 160,000 clones. Specimen: PBMCs. The origin of the receptors is a woman aged 60-70 years in good health and CMV-seronegative.

The CDR3 reads CASSVEGSGRANEQFF. CDR3 DNA: TGTGCCAGCAGCGTAGAGGGTAGCGGGAGGGCCAATGAGCAGTTCTTC. V usage is TRBV9 and J usage is TRBJ2-1; 11 nucleotides agree with TRBD2. Germline V CDR1 and CDR2: SGDLS, YYNGEE. This CDR3 contains 16 residues. Trimming removed 0 bases from V and 6 bases from J; junction bases left unmatched: 5.

This chain joins TRBV5-4 and TRBJ2-1; D uncertain. Germline assignment: CDR1 SGHNT and CDR2 YYREEE (reference sequence). The CDR3 has 14 residues. V gave up 2 bases and J gave up 5 bases, with 11 bases separating them. This CDR3 reads CASSFTTLDNEQFF. Here the CDR3 DNA reads TGTGCCAGCAGCTTCACCACCCTAGACAATGAGCAGTTCTTC. The full variable domain, completed using reference TRBV5-4 and TRBJ2-1, is ETGVTQSPTHLIKTRGQQVTLRCSSQSGHNTVSWYQQALGQGPQFIFQYYREEENGRGNFPPRFSGLQFPNYSSELNVNALELDDSALYLCASSFTTLDNEQFFGPGTRLTVL.

CDR3: CASSPGQGTDTQYF. DNA of the CDR3: TGTGCCAGCAGCCCCGGACAGGGGACAGATACGCAGTATTTT. The chain links TRBV11-3 to TRBJ2-3; the match to TRBD1 covers 9 bases. The CDR3 covers 14 residues. The germline gives CDR1 SGHNT, CDR2 YENEEA. V trimming: 5 bases; J trimming: 3 bases; junction bases outside the gene matches: 3. The entire variable domain, with the rest obtained from reference TRBV11-3 and TRBJ2-3, is as follows: EAGVVQSPRYKIIEKKQPVAFWCNPISGHNTLYWYLQNLGQGPELLIRYENEEAVDDSQLPKDRFSAERLKGVDSTLKIQPAELGDSAVYLCASSPGQGTDTQYFGPGTRLTVL.

The chain carries TRBV7-9 and TRBJ2-7; possible D gene TRBD1, 5 bases. Trimming took 1 base from V and 0 from J, leaving 10 bases between them. CDR3 length equals 15 residues. CDR1 and CDR2 from the germline V gene are SEHNR and FQNEAQ (reference sequence). CDR3 sequence reads: CASSLDRTSSYEQYF. The DNA for the CDR3 is TGTGCCAGCAGCTTAGACAGGACCAGCTCCTACGAGCAGTACTTC.

Concerning this clone: A junction boundary mismatches the germline segment, possibly from a read error. Other DNA sequences within the sample encode an identical CDR3. The chain combines TRBV19 with TRBJ2-2, with a weak D call TRBD2 (6 bases). The CDR3 is 16 residues long. Germline CDR1 and CDR2: LNHDA and SQIVND (reference sequence). CDR3 sequence reads: CASSMMEGRGTGELFF. CDR3 nucleotides: TGTGCCAGTAGTATGATGGAGGGAAGAGGGACCGGGGAGCTATTTTTT.

The V call is TRBV2, the J call TRBJ2-7; tentative D call: TRBD2 (6 bases). This CDR3 contains 13 residues. V lost 6 bases and J lost 2, with 11 bases in between. Germline V gene data show CDR1 as SNHLY and CDR2 as FYNNEI. The CDR3 nucleotides are TGTGCCAGCAGGGTAGCGGTTACCTACGAGCAGTACTTC. Protein: CASRVAVTYEQYF.

V usage is TRBV11-3 and J usage is TRBJ2-1; unclear D gene. Germline CDR1 is SGHNT and CDR2 is YENEEA. V lost 3 bases and J lost 6, with 18 bases in between. The CDR3 extends over 16 amino acids. The CDR3 loop is CASSFTNGVRPNEQFF. The CDR3, as DNA: TGTGCCAGCAGCTTCACGAATGGAGTGAGGCCCAATGAGCAGTTCTTC.

The J gene is TRBJ2-5, the V gene TRBV19, with 8 bases identical to TRBD1. Trimming removed 5 bases from V and 12 bases from J; junction bases left unmatched: 11. The length of the CDR3 is 13 residues. Germline V CDR1 and CDR2: LNHDA, SQIVND (reference sequence). The CDR3 protein is CASSPDSRGQKYF. CDR3 nucleotide sequence: TGTGCCAGTAGTCCTGATAGCAGGGGGCAGAAGTACTTC.

The chain couples TRBV19 to TRBJ1-5; 8 bases line up with TRBD1. This CDR3 spans 15 amino acids. Trimming cost V 7 bases and J 0 bases; bases outside gene matches: 5. Per germline, CDR1 LNHDA and CDR2 SQIVND (reference sequence). The CDR3 nucleotides are TGTGCCAGTAAGGAGACAGGGGTTAGCAATCAGCCCCAGCATTTT. Protein sequence: CASKETGVSNQPQHF.

V and J are TRBV5-1 and TRBJ2-5, with TRBD1 as a possible D gene (7 bases). The CDR3 consists of 13 residues. The ends were cut back, 4 bases at V and 11 bases at J, with 18 bases in the middle. Germline assignment: CDR1 SGHRS and CDR2 YFSETQ. CDR3 DNA: TGCGCCAGCAGCCCTGACAGGGAGGCAGAGCAGTACTTC. It translates to CASSPDREAEQYF. The variable domain in full, with the rest retrieved from reference TRBV5-1 and TRBJ2-5, is KAGVTQTPRYLIKTRGQQVTLSCSPISGHRSVSWYQQTPGQGLQFLFEYFSETQRNKGNFPGRFSGRQFSNSRSEMNVSTLELGDSALYLCASSPDREAEQYFGPGTRLLVL.

The rearrangement links TRBV6-5 to TRBJ1-1; D is perhaps TRBD1 (5 bases). V dropped 0 bases and J dropped 7 bases, with 18 bases sitting between them. CDR3 length: 16 residues. Germline lookup yields CDR1 MNHEY and CDR2 SVGAGI. The chain's CDR3 is CASSYSTSLGQGEAFF. The DNA for the CDR3 is TGTGCCAGCAGTTACTCGACTTCCCTCGGGCAGGGTGAAGCTTTCTTT.

The rearrangement links TRBV2 to TRBJ2-3, with 8 positions matching TRBD2. This CDR3 comprises 13 residues. Per germline, CDR1 SNHLY and CDR2 FYNNEI. Germline trimming cut 6 bases from V and 6 bases from J; bases unmatched to any gene: 5. DNA for the CDR3: TGTGCCAGCAGCCCCGGGGGGGCTGATACGCAGTATTTT. Protein product: CASSPGGADTQYF. The variable domain in full, with the rest retrieved from reference TRBV2 and TRBJ2-3, is EPEVTQTPSHQVTQMGQEVILRCVPISNHLYFYWYRQILGQKVEFLVSFYNNEISEKSEIFDDQFSVERPDGSNFTLKIRSTKLEDSAMYFCASSPGGADTQYFGPGTRLTVL.

The J gene is TRBJ1-1, the V gene TRBV18; 12 nucleotides agree with TRBD1. CDR1 is KGHSH, CDR2 LQKENI, per germline. The CDR3 totals 14 residues. The junction had 1 base not matched to a gene; V was cut back by 3 bases and J by 5 bases. CDR3 sequence (DNA): TGTGCCAGCTCACCGGGACAGGGGGCTACTGAAGCTTTCTTT. It encodes CASSPGQGATEAFF.

The gene calls are TRBV5-6 and TRBJ1-5; D gene ambiguous. Trimming removed 1 base at V and 6 bases at J, with 14 bases between. CDR1 is SGHDT and CDR2 is YYEEEE in the germline V gene. This CDR3 has 15 residues. The CDR3 region has the DNA TGTGCCAGCAGCTTGCGTACAGACCCCAGTCAGCCCCAGCATTTT. As protein: CASSLRTDPSQPQHF.

This chain uses TRBV4-1 with TRBJ1-1; no clear D gene. CDR3 size: 21 residues. CDR1 is MGHRA, CDR2 YSYEKL, per germline. Between the trimmed V and J ends, which lost 1 base and 0 bases, there was a span of 27 bases. CDR3 nucleotides: TGCGCCAGCAGCCAAGGACGGGTGCCTCTGGTCGGGGTCTTCATGAACACTGAAGCTTTCTTT. Protein: CASSQGRVPLVGVFMNTEAFF.

The chain joins TRBV7-6 to TRBJ2-5; 9 bases match TRBD1. CDR3 length: 15 residues. Germline CDR1 reads SGHVS; CDR2 reads FNYEAQ. V gave up 5 bases and J gave up 5 bases; unmatched junction bases: 9. The CDR3 sequence: CASSQGTGIGETQYF. The CDR3 bases are TGTGCCAGCAGCCAAGGGACAGGGATTGGCGAGACCCAGTACTTC.

This rearrangement joins TRBV5-1 to TRBJ1-1; 11 bases agree with TRBD1. Germline V gene lookup returns CDR1 SGHRS and CDR2 YFSETQ. J was trimmed by 4 bases and V by 5 bases; bases with no gene match: 1. The CDR3 loop spans 13 amino acids. The CDR3 DNA is TGCGCCAGCAGGGACAGGGGGCTCACTGAAGCTTTCTTT. Translated, it gives CASRDRGLTEAFF.

V gene TRBV7-6 combines with J gene TRBJ1-5, with D hard to call. Trimming removed 1 base at V and 3 bases at J, with 7 bases between. CDR1 is SGHVS, CDR2 FNYEAQ, per germline. The CDR3 has 14 residues. CDR3 nucleotide sequence: TGTGCCAGCAGCTTAGAGATAGACAATCAGCCCCAGCATTTT. It translates to CASSLEIDNQPQHF. Supplemented by reference TRBV7-6 and TRBJ1-5, the full variable domain reads GAGVSQSPRYKVTKRGQDVALRCDPISGHVSLYWYRQALGQGPEFLTYFNYEAQQDKSGLPNDRFSAERPEGSISTLTIQRTEQRDSAMYRCASSLEIDNQPQHFGDGTRLSIL.

J is TRBJ1-4 and V is TRBV4-1; TRBD1 matches 8 bases. Trimming at V came to 3 bases and at J to 4 bases, leaving 10 bases not matched to a gene. Per germline, CDR1 MGHRA and CDR2 YSYEKL. The CDR3 has 17 residues. The DNA of the CDR3 is TGCGCCAGCAGCCAGGGACAGGTCGGACTTCTTAATGAAAAACTGTTTTTT. This translates into CASSQGQVGLLNEKLFF.